These T cell receptor beta chains were read from a single sample in a study of blood T cell repertoires in COVID-19. The table came from immunoSEQ multiplex PCR; TCRdb's copy has only in-frame clones and leaves some out. The data hold 160,000 or so clones, with more than 80% observed a single time. The sequenced sample was peripheral blood. Receptor source: a man in his sixties with acute or convalescent COVID-19. Each CDR3 is given with its conserved first and last residue. A D gene is named only where the DNA matches it firmly. Rows give clone size only sometimes, using once, few, many, or a class for an expanded clone.

D gene | CDR3 length | J gene | clone size | V gene | CDR3 protein | CDR3 DNA
TRBD2 | 17 | TRBJ2-2 | NA | TRBV3-1/TRBV3-2 | CASSQGLAGGPTGELFF | TGTGCCAGCAGCCAGGGACTAGCGGGGGGGCCTACCGGGGAGCTGTTTTTT
NA | 15 | TRBJ2-2 | NA | TRBV2 | CASSVRGGTTGELFF | TGTGCCAGCAGTGTTAGGGGGGGCACCACCGGGGAGCTGTTTTTT
NA | 16 | TRBJ1-4 | NA | TRBV7-6 | CASSLDPLSYGEKLFF | TGTGCCAGCAGCTTAGATCCCCTTTCATACGGTGAAAAACTGTTTTTT
TRBD1 | 14 | TRBJ2-1 | NA | TRBV5-1 | CASSLTGAYNEQFF | TGCGCCAGCAGCTTGACAGGGGCATACAATGAGCAGTTCTTC
NA | 13 | TRBJ2-7 | few | TRBV5-1 | CASSLRRSYEQYF | TGCGCCAGCAGCTTGAGGCGGAGTTACGAGCAGTACTTC
NA | 13 | TRBJ1-2 | NA | TRBV5-8 | CASSPRLIYGYTF | TGTGCCAGCAGCCCTCGACTGATCTATGGCTACACCTTC
NA | 11 | TRBJ2-7 | NA | TRBV28 | CASSLREEQYF | TGTGCCAGCAGTCTCCGGGAAGAGCAGTACTTC
TRBD1 | 14 | TRBJ1-2 | NA | TRBV5-1 | CASIDRESDYGYTF | TGCGCCAGCATAGACAGGGAGTCTGACTATGGCTACACCTTC
TRBD1 | 14 | TRBJ1-1 | NA | TRBV5-4 | CASSKTGKNTEAFF | TGTGCCAGCAGCAAGACAGGGAAGAACACTGAAGCTTTCTTT
NA | 16 | TRBJ1-1 | NA | TRBV29-1 | CSVEALVSGAAGVAFF | TGCAGCGTTGAAGCCCTGGTTTCAGGGGCCGCCGGGGTAGCTTTCTTT
TRBD1 | 15 | TRBJ2-1 | NA | TRBV5-6 | CASSKDRGPYNEQFF | TGTGCCAGCAGCAAGGACAGGGGGCCCTACAATGAGCAGTTCTTC
NA | 15 | TRBJ1-3 | NA | TRBV5-1 | CASSLVQGSGNTIYF | TGCGCCAGCAGCTTGGTTCAGGGCTCTGGAAACACCATATATTTT
NA | 17 | TRBJ2-7 | NA | TRBV5-1 | CASSFLPGGTESYEQYF | TGCGCCAGCAGCTTTCTCCCTGGGGGGACCGAATCCTACGAGCAGTACTTC
NA | 13 | TRBJ1-6 | NA | TRBV4-3 | CASSQERGSPLHF | TGCGCCAGCAGCCAAGAACGGGGTTCACCCCTCCACTTT
NA | 12 | TRBJ1-1 | NA | TRBV7-9 | CASSHTGTEAFF | TGTGCCAGCAGTCACACAGGGACTGAAGCTTTCTTT
NA | 14 | TRBJ1-4 | once | TRBV7-9 | CASSFAGVGEKLFF | TGTGCCAGCAGCTTTGCAGGGGTAGGCGAAAAACTGTTTTTT
NA | 12 | TRBJ1-1 | NA | TRBV20-1 | CSASSVNTEAFF | TGCAGTGCTAGTTCGGTGAACACTGAAGCTTTCTTT
NA | 13 | TRBJ2-2 | once | TRBV3-1/TRBV3-2 | CASSLTGTGELFF | TGTGCCAGCAGCCTTACGGGGACCGGGGAGCTGTTTTTT
NA | 14 | TRBJ1-5 | NA | TRBV4-3 | CASSQDEGLPPQHF | TGCGCCAGCAGCCAAGATGAGGGACTCCCGCCCCAGCATTTT
NA | 15 | TRBJ1-1 | NA | TRBV6-1 | CASSDQGRVNTEAFF | TGTGCCAGCAGTGATCAGGGGAGAGTTAACACTGAAGCTTTCTTT
TRBD1 | 14 | TRBJ2-5 | NA | TRBV9 | CASSVGDRQETQYF | TGTGCCAGCAGCGTAGGGGACAGACAAGAGACCCAGTACTTC
NA | 15 | TRBJ1-6 | NA | TRBV2 | CASGREGGLISPLHF | TGTGCCAGCGGCCGAGAGGGTGGACTCATTTCACCCCTCCACTTT
TRBD1 | 14 | TRBJ1-5 | NA | TRBV5-4 | CASSLQGSNQPQHF | TGTGCCAGCAGCCTACAGGGGAGCAATCAGCCCCAGCATTTT
TRBD1 | 14 | TRBJ2-7 | NA | TRBV27 | CASTRTGNSYEQYF | TGTGCCAGCACTAGGACAGGGAATTCCTACGAGCAGTACTTC
NA | 14 | TRBJ1-6 | NA | TRBV6-5 | CASSYVAGFSPLHF | TGTGCCAGCAGTTACGTTGCGGGGTTTTCACCCCTCCACTTT
TRBD2 | 14 | TRBJ2-1 | NA | TRBV6-2/TRBV6-3 | CASSLAGGYNEQFF | TGTGCCAGCAGTTTAGCGGGGGGCTACAATGAGCAGTTCTTC
NA | 14 | TRBJ1-2 | NA | TRBV5-1 | CASSLGTANYGYTF | TGCGCCAGCAGCTTGGGAACAGCTAACTATGGCTACACCTTC
TRBD1 | 14 | TRBJ2-7 | NA | TRBV13 | CASSPPTGGDEQYF | TGTGCCAGCAGCCCCCCAACAGGGGGCGACGAGCAGTACTTC
NA | 15 | TRBJ1-5 | NA | TRBV10-3 | CAISEAGGASQPQHF | TGTGCCATCAGTGAGGCGGGGGGCGCGTCTCAGCCCCAGCATTTT
TRBD1 | 15 | TRBJ1-4 | NA | TRBV15 | CATSRGGQGGEKLFF | TGTGCCACCAGCAGGGGAGGACAGGGCGGTGAAAAACTGTTTTTT
NA | 14 | TRBJ1-2 | NA | TRBV3-1/TRBV3-2 | CASRPTVGNYGYTF | TGTGCCAGCAGACCGACTGTAGGAAACTATGGCTACACCTTC
TRBD1 | 17 | TRBJ1-3 | NA | TRBV5-1 | CASSFEGAPSSGNTIYF | TGCGCCAGCAGCTTTGAGGGGGCCCCCTCATCTGGAAACACCATATATTTT
TRBD1 | 14 | TRBJ1-1 | NA | TRBV4-3 | CASSQVQGATEAFF | TGCGCCAGCAGCCAAGTACAGGGGGCCACTGAAGCTTTCTTT
TRBD1 | 18 | TRBJ1-5 | NA | TRBV30 | CAWSDALIRTGTDQPQHF | TGTGCCTGGAGTGACGCACTAATAAGGACAGGGACGGATCAGCCCCAGCATTTT
NA | 15 | TRBJ1-1 | NA | TRBV5-5 | CASSRINTGNTEAFF | TGTGCCAGCAGCCGTATTAATACAGGGAACACTGAAGCTTTCTTT
NA | 15 | TRBJ1-1 | once | TRBV5-4 | CAGLRGRGVNTEAFF | TGTGCCGGCCTAAGGGGGAGAGGGGTGAACACTGAAGCTTTCTTT
TRBD2 | 17 | TRBJ2-7 | NA | TRBV4-2 | CASSPRFGTSATYEQYF | TGTGCCAGCAGCCCCCGGTTCGGGACTAGCGCCACCTACGAGCAGTACTTC
NA | 12 | TRBJ2-7 | few | TRBV2 | CASSASGYEQYF | TGTGCCAGCAGTGCATCGGGATACGAGCAGTACTTC
NA | 12 | TRBJ1-2 | NA | TRBV12-3/TRBV12-4 | CASSLARDAYTF | TGTGCCAGCAGTTTAGCCAGGGATGCGTATACCTTC
NA | 12 | TRBJ2-2 | NA | TRBV29-1 | CSVIDRHGELFF | TGCAGCGTTATCGACCGACACGGGGAGCTGTTTTTT
TRBD1 | 15 | TRBJ1-2 | NA | TRBV5-1 | CASSLAQGAMRGYTF | TGCGCCAGCAGCTTGGCCCAGGGGGCGATGAGGGGCTACACCTTC
TRBD1 | 11 | TRBJ1-2 | NA | TRBV20-1 | CSAIGDRFYTF | TGCAGTGCCATCGGGGACAGATTCTACACCTTC
TRBD1 | 16 | TRBJ2-7 | NA | TRBV20-1 | CSASGQGAPIPGEQYF | TGCAGTGCTAGTGGTCAGGGGGCGCCGATTCCCGGGGAGCAGTACTTC
NA | 16 | TRBJ1-2 | NA | TRBV4-3 | CASSQDYWGGHYGYTF | TGCGCCAGCAGCCAAGACTATTGGGGAGGGCACTATGGCTACACCTTC
TRBD1 | 16 | TRBJ1-1 | NA | TRBV7-9 | CASSSLYRGLGTEAFF | TGTGCCAGCAGCTCCCTCTACAGGGGGCTGGGCACTGAAGCTTTCTTT
TRBD1 | 16 | TRBJ1-2 | NA | TRBV24-1 | CATSDLHGTGGKGYTF | TGTGCCACCAGTGATTTGCACGGAACAGGGGGCAAAGGCTACACCTTC
NA | 15 | TRBJ2-4 | NA | TRBV30 | CAWRKSRLEGNIQYF | TGTGCCTGGAGGAAGTCTCGACTCGAGGGAAACATTCAGTACTTC
TRBD2 | 16 | TRBJ2-2 | few | TRBV7-7 | CASSGSGGVNTGELFF | TGTGCTAGCAGCGGAAGCGGGGGGGTGAACACCGGGGAGCTGTTTTTT
NA | 16 | TRBJ2-2 | NA | TRBV19 | CASSIMARGNTGELFF | TGTGCCAGTAGTATAATGGCCAGGGGAAACACCGGGGAGCTGTTTTTT
NA | 14 | TRBJ2-2 | NA | TRBV6-6 | CASSYRSNTGELFF | TGTGCCAGCAGTTACCGGTCGAACACCGGGGAGCTGTTTTTT
NA | 15 | TRBJ2-3 | NA | TRBV19 | CASASGLLSTDTQYF | TGTGCCAGTGCTTCGGGACTCCTAAGCACAGATACGCAGTATTTT
NA | 14 | TRBJ1-5 | NA | TRBV6-5 | CASSRGGSNQPQHF | TGTGCCAGCAGTCGAGGGGGTAGCAATCAGCCCCAGCATTTT
NA | 15 | TRBJ2-1 | NA | TRBV19 | CASTPSGAAYNEQFF | TGTGCCAGTACCCCATCAGGGGCTGCCTACAATGAGCAGTTCTTC